Listed here are 7 T cell receptor beta chains from one sample, sequenced in a study of radiotherapy plus CTLA-4 blockade in lung cancer. Sequencing was performed with immunoSEQ multiplex PCR; in TCRdb, only in-frame clones are kept and a portion is missing. The repertoire holds nearly 110,000 clones, with more than 75% as singletons. The starting material was peripheral blood, obtained from a patient treated with radiotherapy plus ipilimumab. All receptors come from a human donor with non-small cell lung cancer that progressed on radiotherapy plus ipilimumab. Some clones in this sample may be carry-over from other donors' samples.

The chain couples TRBV6-6 to TRBJ1-5, with D possibly matching TRBD1 (6 bases). CDR3 length equals 14 residues. V shed 2 bases and J shed 6 bases, with 11 bases lying between them. The germline gives CDR1 MNHNY, CDR2 SVGAGI (reference sequence). The CDR3 DNA reads as TGTGCCAGCAGTTACAACAGGGATCTTCAGCCCCAGCATTTT. As protein: CASSYNRDLQPQHF.

This clone was recorded a few times. This chain connects TRBV9 to TRBJ2-7; 13 positions match TRBD2. Germline CDR1 SGDLS, CDR2 YYNGEE. This CDR3 comprises 18 residues. The V gene end was trimmed by 1 base and the J gene end by 3 bases; junction bases not matched to a gene: 10. This chain's CDR3 is CASSVWTSGGQTFYEQYF. DNA of the CDR3: TGTGCCAGCAGCGTATGGACTAGCGGGGGTCAAACCTTCTACGAGCAGTACTTC.

This clone was observed a single time. V is TRBV2 and J is TRBJ2-5, with D hard to call. Germline V gene data show CDR1 as SNHLY and CDR2 as FYNNEI. The CDR3 spans 11 residues. Trimming left V 5 bases short and J 5 bases short, with 6 bases between. The CDR3 coding sequence is TGTGCCAGCAGTCAAAGGGAGACCCAGTACTTC. As protein: CASSQRETQYF.

The DNA for the CDR3 is TGCGCCAGCAGTGCTCCGGGGAGACAGGGTGAAAAACTGTTTTTT. Amino acid sequence: CASSAPGRQGEKLFF. The genes are TRBV23-1 and TRBJ1-4; 7 bases align to TRBD1. TRBV23-1 is identified as an open reading frame with a role that is uncertain. J was trimmed by 7 bases and V by 5 bases; bases with no gene match: 10. The CDR3 is 15 residues long.

This chain uses TRBV5-1 with TRBJ2-7; TRBD1 aligns across 7 bases. This CDR3 contains 13 residues. V gave up 3 bases and J gave up 3 bases; unmatched junction bases: 3. Germline lookup yields CDR1 SGHRS and CDR2 YFSETQ. The CDR3, as DNA: TGCGCCAGCAGCTCCAACAGGGGCTACGAGCAGTACTTC. Amino acid sequence: CASSSNRGYEQYF.

The V gene is TRBV6-6, the J gene TRBJ2-5; 7 bases line up with TRBD2. The V and J ends lost 6 bases and 12 bases, in that order; junction bases with no gene match: 10. The CDR3 runs to 12 residues. Germline V CDR1 and CDR2: MNHNY, SVGAGI (reference sequence). Here the CDR3 reads CASSLETSWKYF. As DNA, the CDR3 is TGTGCCAGCAGCTTAGAGACTAGCTGGAAGTACTTC.

The V call is TRBV9, the J call TRBJ2-5, with 15 bases matching TRBD2. Trimming cost V 0 bases and J 6 bases; bases outside gene matches: 9. Germline V gene data show CDR1 as SGDLS and CDR2 as YYNGEE. The length of the CDR3 is 18 residues. The CDR3 is CASSVGVGLAGGLQTQYF. The CDR3 DNA reads as TGTGCCAGCAGCGTAGGGGTGGGACTAGCGGGGGGCTTGCAGACCCAGTACTTC.